This T cell receptor (beta chain) was sequenced for a study of blood T cell repertoires in COVID-19. Study-wide background: COVID-19 samples, acute and convalescent, were from the United States, Italy and Spain.

This CDR3 has 15 residues. J gave up 1 base and V 1 base, and 1 base lay outside the gene matches. Germline-derived CDR1 and CDR2 are SGHRS and YFSETQ. During active infection, Seattle patients enrolled and were then monitored through disease. Libraries were prepared by immunoSEQ multiplex PCR; TCRdb keeps only in-frame clonotypes and omits some of them. The sample holds approximately 190,000 clones, about 81% seen once. The clonotype was recovered from an older woman with COVID-19, enrolled during active disease. The V and J genes are TRBV5-1 and TRBJ2-2; 7 bases are shared with TRBD2. The sample comprised peripheral blood. The CDR3 bases are TGCGCCAGCAGCTTGACTAGCGAGAACACCGGGGAGCTGTTTTTT. It yields the protein CASSLTSENTGELFF.